This T cell receptor (beta chain) was profiled in a study of cytomegalovirus exposure and HLA in healthy donors. Broader study findings: Sequencing depth across donors, presence/absence analyses assumed, was roughly uniform.

A multiplex PCR was run with 60 Vbeta primers and 13 Jbeta primers. Original data processing: An analysis that came later counted around 80 million unique TCR beta chains, approximately 12 million shared. Profiled with immunoSEQ multiplex PCR; TCRdb holds only in-frame clones, not every one. D and trimming come from the DNA, and the V and J calls and clone size come from that table. The sample shows 150,000 or so clones, about 79% of them seen only once. This clone was counted a few times. The antigen remains undetermined. The sequence came from a man aged 45 to 65 in good health and CMV-seropositive. The material sequenced was PBMCs.

The CDR3 nucleotides read TGTGCCAGCAGTTTCCGGGACATCTACGAGCAGTACGTC. Protein: CASSFRDIYEQYV. J is TRBJ2-7 and V is TRBV6-1; D perhaps matches TRBD1 (6 bases). The CDR3 is made up of 13 amino acids. The V gene lost 5 bases and the J gene lost 3 bases, with 11 bases spanning the gap. CDR1 and CDR2 from the germline V gene are MNHNS and SASEGT.